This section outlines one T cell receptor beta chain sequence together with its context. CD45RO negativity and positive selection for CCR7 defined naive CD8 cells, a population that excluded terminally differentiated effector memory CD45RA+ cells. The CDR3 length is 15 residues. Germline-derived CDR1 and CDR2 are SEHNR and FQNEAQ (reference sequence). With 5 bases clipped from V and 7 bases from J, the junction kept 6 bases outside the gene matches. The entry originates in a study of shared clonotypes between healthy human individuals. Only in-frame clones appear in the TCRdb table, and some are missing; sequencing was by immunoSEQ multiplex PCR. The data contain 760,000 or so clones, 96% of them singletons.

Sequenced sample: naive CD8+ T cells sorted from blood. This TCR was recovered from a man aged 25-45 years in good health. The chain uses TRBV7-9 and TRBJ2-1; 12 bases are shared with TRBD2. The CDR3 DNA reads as TGTGCCAGCAGCGTGACTAGCGGGAGTAGGAATGAGCAGTTCTTC. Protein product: CASSVTSGSRNEQFF.